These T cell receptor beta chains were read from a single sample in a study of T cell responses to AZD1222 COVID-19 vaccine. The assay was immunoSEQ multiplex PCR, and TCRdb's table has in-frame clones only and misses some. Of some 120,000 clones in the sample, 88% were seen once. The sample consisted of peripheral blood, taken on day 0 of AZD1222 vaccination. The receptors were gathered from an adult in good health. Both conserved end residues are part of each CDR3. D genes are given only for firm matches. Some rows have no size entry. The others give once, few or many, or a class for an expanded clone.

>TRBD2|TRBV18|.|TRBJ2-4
TGTGCCAGCTCACTAGGACTAGCGGGAGGGCCTGCCAAAAACATTCAGTACTTC
CASSLGLAGGPAKNIQYF
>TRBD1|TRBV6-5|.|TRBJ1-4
TGTGCCAGCAGTCAGGGGGGGGCCGTAGGTGAAAAACTGTTTTTT
CASSQGGAVGEKLFF
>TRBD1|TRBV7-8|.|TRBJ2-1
TGTGCCAGCAGCATAGGACAGGTCAATGAGCAGTTCTTC
CASSIGQVNEQFF
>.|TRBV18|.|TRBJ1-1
TGTGCCAGCTCGACAAGTGAAAGGGGGAACACTGAAGCTTTCTTT
CASSTSERGNTEAFF
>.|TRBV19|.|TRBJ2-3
TGTGCCAGCCGAAGAGGGGGAGATACGCAGTATTTT
CASRRGGDTQYF
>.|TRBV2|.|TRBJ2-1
TGTGCCAGCTACCTTACATACCTCTCCTACAATGAGCAGTTCTTC
CASYLTYLSYNEQFF
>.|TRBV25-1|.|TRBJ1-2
TGTGCCAGCAGTGAATCTTTCGGACAGCGAGATGGCTACACCTTC
CASSESFGQRDGYTF
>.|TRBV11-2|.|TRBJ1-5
TGTGCCAGCAGCCCAGGGACTCTTGGAAACAATCAGCCCCAGCATTTT
CASSPGTLGNNQPQHF
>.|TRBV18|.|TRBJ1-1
TGTGCCAGCTCACCTAGTCCGGGACTTGAAGCTTTCTTT
CASSPSPGLEAFF
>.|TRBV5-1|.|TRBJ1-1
TGCGCCAGCAGCTTGAACTGGGTGAACACTGAAGCTTTCTTT
CASSLNWVNTEAFF
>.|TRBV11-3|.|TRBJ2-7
TGTGCCAGCAGCCGTGGACCGCAGGGGGAGCAGTACTTC
CASSRGPQGEQYF
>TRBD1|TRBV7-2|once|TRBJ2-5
TGTGCCAGCAGCTTATCAGGGGGAGAGACCCAGTACTTC
CASSLSGGETQYF
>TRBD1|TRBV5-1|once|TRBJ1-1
TGCGCCAGCAGGGCGACTCAGGGGGGAAACACTGAAGCTTTCTTT
CASRATQGGNTEAFF
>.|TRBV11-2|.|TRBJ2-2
TGTGCCAGCAGCTTAGTAGCTGGGGGAGCCGGGGAGCTGTTTTTT
CASSLVAGGAGELFF
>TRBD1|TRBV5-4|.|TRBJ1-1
TGTGCCAGCAGCAAGCCGGGACAGGGTAACACTGAAGCTTTCTTT
CASSKPGQGNTEAFF
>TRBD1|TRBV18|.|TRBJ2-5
TGTGCCAGCTCACGCGGGACAGGGGTGCAAGAGACCCAGTACTTC
CASSRGTGVQETQYF
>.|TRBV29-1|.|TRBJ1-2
TGCAGCGTTGAATTGACCTTGGGGGGCTACACCTTC
CSVELTLGGYTF
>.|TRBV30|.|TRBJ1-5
TGTGCCTGGAGTGTAGCGCGATTTTCGCGGGGCTACAATAGCAATCAGCCCCAGCATTTT
CAWSVARFSRGYNSNQPQHF
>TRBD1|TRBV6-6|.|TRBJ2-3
TGTGCCAGCAGCGCGGGACAGGTCCTACACACAGATACGCAGTATTTT
CASSAGQVLHTDTQYF
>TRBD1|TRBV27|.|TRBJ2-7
TGTGCCAGCAACCCAGGGGGTTCCTACGAGCAGTACTTC
CASNPGGSYEQYF
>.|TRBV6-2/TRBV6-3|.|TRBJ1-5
TGTGCCAGCAGTTTGATTGGGGGCAATCAGCCCCAGCATTTT
CASSLIGGNQPQHF
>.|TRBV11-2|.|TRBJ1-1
TGTGCCAGCAGCCCTGCGTCTATGAACACTGAAGCTTTCTTT
CASSPASMNTEAFF
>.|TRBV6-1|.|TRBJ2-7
TGTGCCAGCAGTGACTACGAGCAGTACTTC
CASSDYEQYF
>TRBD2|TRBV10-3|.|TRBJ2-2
TGTGCCATCAGTGAGATGTTGGCGGGGGCGAACACCGGGGAGCTGTTTTTT
CAISEMLAGANTGELFF
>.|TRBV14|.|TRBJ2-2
TGTGCCAGCAGCCGGGGGGCGTGGGAGCTGTTTTTT
CASSRGAWELFF
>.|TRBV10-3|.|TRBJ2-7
TGTGCCATCAGTGAGTCGTCCAGGGCCCCGGGGCAGTACTTC
CAISESSRAPGQYF
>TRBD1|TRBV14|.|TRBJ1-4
TGTGCCAGCAGCCATCGGGACAGCGAAAAACTGTTTTTT
CASSHRDSEKLFF
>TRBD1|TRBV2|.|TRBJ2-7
TGTGCCAGCAGAAAGGACAGGCTGACCTACGAGCAGTACTTC
CASRKDRLTYEQYF
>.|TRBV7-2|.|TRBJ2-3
TGTGCCAGCAGACCTACAGGGCCCCATACGCAGTATTTT
CASRPTGPHTQYF
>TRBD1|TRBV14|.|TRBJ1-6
TGTGCCAGCAGCCTGACAGGGTTGTATTCACCCCTCCACTTT
CASSLTGLYSPLHF
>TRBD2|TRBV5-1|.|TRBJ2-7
TGCGCCAGCAGCGTTGGCTGGGGACTATCCTACGAGCAGTACTTC
CASSVGWGLSYEQYF
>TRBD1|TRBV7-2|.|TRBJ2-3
TGTGCCAGCAGCTCGACAGGGGGGAGTGATACGCAGTATTTT
CASSSTGGSDTQYF
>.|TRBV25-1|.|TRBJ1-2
TGTGCCAGCAGTGAGAATGGGGGTGACATACGCGCTCGTGGCTACACCTTC
CASSENGGDIRARGYTF
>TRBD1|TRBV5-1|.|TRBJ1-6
TGCGCCAGCAGCTTGGACAGGGGGCGGTTTTCACCCCTCCACTTT
CASSLDRGRFSPLHF
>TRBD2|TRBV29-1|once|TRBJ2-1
TGCAGCGTGGGCTCAGCGGGAGGTTCCTACAATGAGCAGTTCTTC
CSVGSAGGSYNEQFF
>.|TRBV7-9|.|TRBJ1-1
TGTGCCAGCAGCTTCCAGGGGTTTAACACTGAAGCTTTCTTT
CASSFQGFNTEAFF
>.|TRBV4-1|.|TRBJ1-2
TGCGCCAGCAGCCAAGACGAGGGCGGCTACACCTTC
CASSQDEGGYTF
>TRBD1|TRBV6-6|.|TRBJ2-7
TGTGCCAGCAGCGCAACCGGGACAGGGGGCTCCTACGAGCAGTACTTC
CASSATGTGGSYEQYF
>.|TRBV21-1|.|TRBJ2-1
TGTGCCAGCAGCAACCTCTCTCTGGGGGGGGCTTTAGACAACGCCCCCGTATACAATGAGCAGTTCTTC
CASSNLSLGGALDNAPVYNEQFF
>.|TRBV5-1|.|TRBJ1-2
TGCGCCAGCAGCTTGTGGGACACCAACTATGGCTACACCTTC
CASSLWDTNYGYTF
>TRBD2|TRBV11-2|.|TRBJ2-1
TGTGCCAGCAGCCCATTCCTAAGCGGGAGGGCCGGGTTCGTTGAGCAGTTCTTC
CASSPFLSGRAGFVEQFF
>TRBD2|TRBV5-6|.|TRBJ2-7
TGTGCCAGCAGCTTGGTGGCGGGAGGGAGCTCCTACGAGCAGTACTTC
CASSLVAGGSSYEQYF
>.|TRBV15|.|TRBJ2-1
TGTGCCACCAGCAGAGGGACAGTCAATGAGCAGTTCTTC
CATSRGTVNEQFF
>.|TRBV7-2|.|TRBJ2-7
TGTGCCAGCAGCTTCACCGCACAGGGCACCTACGAGCAGTACTTC
CASSFTAQGTYEQYF
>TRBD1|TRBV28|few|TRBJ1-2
TGTGCCAGCAGCTCGGGACAGTATGGCTACACCTTC
CASSSGQYGYTF
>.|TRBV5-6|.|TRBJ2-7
TGTGCCAGCAGCTTTAACAGGGTTTCCTACGAGCAGTACTTC
CASSFNRVSYEQYF
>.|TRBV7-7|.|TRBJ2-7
TGTGCTAGCAGCCCTGGTCGCTCCTACGAGCAGTACTTC
CASSPGRSYEQYF
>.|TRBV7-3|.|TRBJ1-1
TGTGCCAGCAGCCGAGGGGGGGCCACTGAAGCTTTCTTT
CASSRGGATEAFF
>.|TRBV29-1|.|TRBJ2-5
TGCAGCGCCCTTCAGGGAACGACCTACCAAGAGACCCAGTACTTC
CSALQGTTYQETQYF
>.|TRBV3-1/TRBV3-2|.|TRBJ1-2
TGTGCCAGCAGCCAAGACAGGGTTGGCTACACCTTC
CASSQDRVGYTF
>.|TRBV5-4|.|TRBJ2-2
TGTGCCAGCAGTCTCGGACAGTCGGTCACCGGGGAGCTGTTTTTT
CASSLGQSVTGELFF
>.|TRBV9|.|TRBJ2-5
TGTGCCAGCAGCGTAGGTACCACTACTTCGTGGGAGACCCAGTACTTC
CASSVGTTTSWETQYF
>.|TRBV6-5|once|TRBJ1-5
TGTGCCAGCAGCTCTAGTCTTGGTCAGCCCCAGCATTTT
CASSSSLGQPQHF
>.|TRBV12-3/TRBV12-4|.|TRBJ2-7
TGTGCCAGCAGGGGAGCCTCCTACGAGCAGTACTTC
CASRGASYEQYF
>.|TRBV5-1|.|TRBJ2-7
TGCGCCAGCGGCCGTTCGTCCCCCCAGTACGAGCAGTACTTC
CASGRSSPQYEQYF
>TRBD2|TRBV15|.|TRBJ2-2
TGTGCCACCAGAGCGGGGTACACCGGGGAGCTGTTTTTT
CATRAGYTGELFF
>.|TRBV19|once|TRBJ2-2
TGTGCCAGTAGTCTACAGGAGAACACCGGGGAGCTGTTTTTT
CASSLQENTGELFF